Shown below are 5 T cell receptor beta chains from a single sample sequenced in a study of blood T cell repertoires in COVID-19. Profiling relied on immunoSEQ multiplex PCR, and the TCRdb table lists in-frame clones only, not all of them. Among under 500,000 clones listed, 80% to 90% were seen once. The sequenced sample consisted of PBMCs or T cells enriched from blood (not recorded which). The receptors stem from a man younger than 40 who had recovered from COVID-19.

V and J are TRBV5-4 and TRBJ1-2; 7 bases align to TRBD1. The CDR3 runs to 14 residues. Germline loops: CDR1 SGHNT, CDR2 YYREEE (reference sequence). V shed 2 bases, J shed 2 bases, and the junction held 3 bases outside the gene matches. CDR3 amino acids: CASSFGQENYGYTF. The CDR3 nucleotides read TGTGCCAGCAGCTTTGGACAGGAGAACTATGGCTACACCTTC. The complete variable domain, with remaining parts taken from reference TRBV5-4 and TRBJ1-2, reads ETGVTQSPTHLIKTRGQQVTLRCSSQSGHNTVSWYQQALGQGPQFIFQYYREEENGRGNFPPRFSGLQFPNYSSELNVNALELDDSALYLCASSFGQENYGYTFGSGTRLTVV.

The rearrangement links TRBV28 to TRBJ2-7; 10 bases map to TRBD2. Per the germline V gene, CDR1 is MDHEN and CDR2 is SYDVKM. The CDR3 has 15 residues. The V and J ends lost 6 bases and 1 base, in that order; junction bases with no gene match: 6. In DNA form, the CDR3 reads TGTGCCAGCAGAAGGCGGACTAGCGGATCCTACGAGCAGTACTTC. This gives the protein CASRRRTSGSYEQYF.

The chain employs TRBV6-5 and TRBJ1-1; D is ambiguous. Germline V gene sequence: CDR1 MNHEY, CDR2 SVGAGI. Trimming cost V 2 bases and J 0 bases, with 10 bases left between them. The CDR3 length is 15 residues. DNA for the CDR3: TGTGCCAGCAGTTACGGGCCGCAGATGAACACTGAAGCTTTCTTT. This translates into CASSYGPQMNTEAFF.

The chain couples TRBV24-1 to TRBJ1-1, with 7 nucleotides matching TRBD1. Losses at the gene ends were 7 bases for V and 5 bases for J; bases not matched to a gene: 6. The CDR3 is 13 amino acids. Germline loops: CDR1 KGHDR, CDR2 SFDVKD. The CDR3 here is CATSRQGGTEAFF. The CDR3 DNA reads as TGTGCCACCAGCAGACAGGGTGGGACTGAAGCTTTCTTT.

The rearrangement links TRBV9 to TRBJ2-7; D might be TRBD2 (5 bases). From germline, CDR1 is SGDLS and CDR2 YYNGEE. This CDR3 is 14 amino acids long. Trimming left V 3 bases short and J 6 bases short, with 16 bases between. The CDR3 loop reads CASSAGISYSEQYF. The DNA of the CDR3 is TGTGCCAGCAGCGCCGGGATATCCTACTCCGAGCAGTACTTC.